The 13 T cell receptor beta chains in this list originate from one sample, sequenced in a study of cytomegalovirus exposure and HLA in healthy donors. The data were produced by immunoSEQ multiplex PCR, yet TCRdb's version contains in-frame clones alone and is incomplete. The sample has approximately 200,000 clones, 88% seen once; the top ten hold about 2.9%. Sequenced: PBMCs. The receptors come from a woman aged 18 to 35 in good health and CMV-seronegative.

CDR3 region: CASSGNRLRRLYNEQFF. The CDR3 region has the DNA TGTGCCAGCAGTGGTAACAGGCTACGGCGACTCTACAATGAGCAGTTCTTC. This rearrangement joins TRBV2 to TRBJ2-1; a weak D match, TRBD1 (5 bases). The V end was cut by 4 bases, the J end by 3 bases, with 19 bases between. Germline V CDR1 and CDR2: SNHLY, FYNNEI. CDR3 size: 17 residues.

This chain connects TRBV4-1 to TRBJ1-5; a weak D match, TRBD1 (6 bases). CDR1 is MGHRA, CDR2 YSYEKL, per germline. Trimming cost V 0 bases and J 7 bases, with 16 bases left between them. The CDR3 has 16 amino acids. The CDR3 region is CASSQEDRSRGQPQHF. CDR3 nucleotides: TGCGCCAGCAGCCAAGAAGATAGGAGCAGGGGCCAGCCCCAGCATTTT.

The rearrangement links TRBV4-2 to TRBJ2-5, with D perhaps matching TRBD2 (5 bases). This CDR3 contains 15 residues. The germline gives CDR1 LGHNA, CDR2 YNFKEQ. V lost 2 bases to trimming and J lost 2 bases, with 12 bases between them. CDR3: CASSQPLEPQETQYF. CDR3 DNA: TGTGCCAGCAGCCAACCACTAGAGCCACAAGAGACCCAGTACTTC.

The chain combines TRBV27 with TRBJ2-7, with 9 positions matching TRBD1. This CDR3 is built from 13 residues. Unmatched junction bases numbered 4, after V lost 5 bases and J lost 5 bases. Germline CDR1 reads MNHEY; CDR2 reads SMNVEV (reference sequence). The CDR3 loop is CASSPDRGDEQYF. CDR3 coding DNA: TGTGCCAGCAGTCCGGACAGGGGAGACGAGCAGTACTTC.

This chain uses TRBV5-1 with TRBJ2-3, with TRBD2 matching over 8 bases. The length of the CDR3 is 14 residues. Germline V gene sequence: CDR1 SGHRS, CDR2 YFSETQ. V gave up 4 bases and J gave up 6 bases; unmatched junction bases: 7. CDR3: CASSGAGAWDTQYF. Written as DNA, the CDR3 is TGCGCCAGCAGCGGAGCGGGAGCCTGGGATACGCAGTATTTT.

This chain uses TRBV7-6 with TRBJ1-4; possible D gene TRBD1, 5 bases. Germline CDR1 is SGHVS and CDR2 is FNYEAQ. Deletions cut 5 bases from V and 8 bases from J, with 18 bases between. This CDR3 is 15 amino acids long. CDR3 DNA: TGTGCCAGCAGCCAAGGGGCGGGAGTGAGCGAAAAACTGTTTTTT. Translating it yields CASSQGAGVSEKLFF.

The chain couples TRBV7-9 to TRBJ1-4; tentative D call: TRBD1 (5 bases). The length of the CDR3 is 14 residues. V was clipped by 3 bases and J by 4 bases, with 9 bases between them. Germline assignment: CDR1 SEHNR and CDR2 FQNEAQ (reference sequence). CDR3 bases: TGTGCCAGCAGCTTGCAGGGTGGTAATGAAAAACTGTTTTTT. It codes for CASSLQGGNEKLFF.

This chain joins TRBV7-2 and TRBJ1-3, with D possibly TRBD1 on 5 matching bases. The germline CDR1 and CDR2 sequences are SGHTA and FQGNSA. The ends were cut back, 1 base at V and 5 bases at J, with 6 bases in the middle. The CDR3 totals 13 residues. For the CDR3, the DNA is TGTGCCAGCAGCTTAGGACAGCGAAACACCATATATTTT. Its protein product is CASSLGQRNTIYF.

This chain joins TRBV9 and TRBJ2-7, with a weak D call TRBD1 (6 bases). V was clipped by 2 bases and J by 3 bases, with 30 bases between them. This CDR3 is built from 20 residues. Germline values: CDR1 SGDLS, CDR2 YYNGEE. CDR3 sequence (DNA): TGTGCCAGCAGCGTTGAATCCCTAGTCAGGGGTGGCCTAATCCTCTACGAGCAGTACTTC. It specifies CASSVESLVRGGLILYEQYF.

The V and J genes are TRBV7-2 and TRBJ1-5; D remains unclear. The CDR3 covers 12 residues. CDR1 is SGHTA and CDR2 is FQGNSA in the germline V gene. V lost 0 bases and J lost 7, with 4 bases in between. This chain's CDR3 is CASSLARQPQHF. In DNA, the CDR3 is TGTGCCAGCAGCTTAGCTCGGCAGCCCCAGCATTTT.

The chain has TRBV9 and TRBJ2-3; TRBD1 aligns across 9 bases. This CDR3 has 15 amino acids. J lost 4 bases, V lost 4 bases, and 7 bases had no gene match. Germline CDR1 reads SGDLS; CDR2 reads YYNGEE. In DNA form, the CDR3 reads TGTGCCAGCAGCCCGGGGGGACAGGGCCCAGATACGCAGTATTTT. Amino acids: CASSPGGQGPDTQYF. The full variable domain, rest sourced from reference TRBV9 and TRBJ2-3, is DSGVTQTPKHLITATGQRVTLRCSPRSGDLSVYWYQQSLDQGLQFLIQYYNGEERAKGNILERFSAQQFPDLHSELNLSSLELGDSALYFCASSPGGQGPDTQYFGPGTRLTVL.

DNA for the CDR3: TGTGCCAGCAGCTTCTTGACTGGTGGAGAAAAACTGTTTTTT. Amino acid sequence: CASSFLTGGEKLFF. The chain couples TRBV11-2 to TRBJ1-4, with D unclear. V lost 3 bases and J 8 bases, leaving 13 bases between the germline ends. CDR3 length: 14 amino acids. Per the germline V gene, CDR1 is SGHAT and CDR2 is FQNNGV. The complete variable domain, with remaining parts taken from reference TRBV11-2 and TRBJ1-4, reads EAGVAQSPRYKIIEKRQSVAFWCNPISGHATLYWYQQILGQGPKLLIQFQNNGVVDDSQLPKDRFSAERLKGVDSTLKIQPAKLEDSAVYLCASSFLTGGEKLFFGSGTQLSVL.

In DNA, the CDR3 is TGTGCCAGCAGCCAAGAAACAGGGGGCGGGAGTGAAAAACTGTTTTTT. Translating it yields CASSQETGGGSEKLFF. This chain links TRBV4-2 with TRBJ1-4; 9 bases map to TRBD1. This CDR3 spans 16 amino acids. V lost 0 bases, J lost 7 bases, and 6 bases stayed unmatched. The V gene's germline CDR1 is LGHNA and CDR2 YNFKEQ.